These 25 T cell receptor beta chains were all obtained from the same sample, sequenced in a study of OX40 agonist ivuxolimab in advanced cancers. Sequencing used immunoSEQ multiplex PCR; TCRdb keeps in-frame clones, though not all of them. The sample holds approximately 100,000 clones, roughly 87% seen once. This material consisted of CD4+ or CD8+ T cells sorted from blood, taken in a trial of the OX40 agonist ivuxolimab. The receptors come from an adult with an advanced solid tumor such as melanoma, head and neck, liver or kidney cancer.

CDR3 region: CASSELTGGIEKLFF. The CDR3 nucleotides read TGTGCCAGCAGTGAACTGACAGGGGGTATTGAAAAACTGTTTTTT. The chain uses TRBV6-1 and TRBJ1-4, with TRBD1 matching over 9 bases. This CDR3 comprises 15 residues. V shed 2 bases, J shed 7 bases, and the junction held 5 bases outside the gene matches. CDR1 is MNHNS and CDR2 is SASEGT in the germline V gene.

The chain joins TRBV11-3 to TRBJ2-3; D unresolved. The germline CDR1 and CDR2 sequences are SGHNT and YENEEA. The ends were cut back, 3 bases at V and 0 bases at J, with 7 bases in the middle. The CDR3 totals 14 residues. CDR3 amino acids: CASSFGPSTDTQYF. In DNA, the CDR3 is TGTGCCAGCAGCTTCGGACCTAGCACAGATACGCAGTATTTT. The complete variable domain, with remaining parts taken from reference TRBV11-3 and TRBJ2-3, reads EAGVVQSPRYKIIEKKQPVAFWCNPISGHNTLYWYLQNLGQGPELLIRYENEEAVDDSQLPKDRFSAERLKGVDSTLKIQPAELGDSAVYLCASSFGPSTDTQYFGPGTRLTVL.

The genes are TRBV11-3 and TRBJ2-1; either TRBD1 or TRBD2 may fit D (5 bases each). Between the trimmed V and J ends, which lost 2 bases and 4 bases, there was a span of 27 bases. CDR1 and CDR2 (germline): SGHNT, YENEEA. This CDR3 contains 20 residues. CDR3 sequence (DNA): TGTGCCAGCAGCTTAAGCGAGGTGGGGGTTGGCCGATCGAGTTACAATGAGCAGTTCTTC. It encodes CASSLSEVGVGRSSYNEQFF.

CDR3 coding DNA: TGTGCCAGCAGCTTAGTTGCAGAGGCTGGGCAGTTCTTC. Translation: CASSLVAEAGQFF. The rearrangement joins TRBV11-3 to TRBJ2-1; D is uncertain. CDR3 size: 13 residues. Trimming took 1 base from V and 12 from J, leaving 13 bases between them. In germline, CDR1 is SGHNT, CDR2 YENEEA.

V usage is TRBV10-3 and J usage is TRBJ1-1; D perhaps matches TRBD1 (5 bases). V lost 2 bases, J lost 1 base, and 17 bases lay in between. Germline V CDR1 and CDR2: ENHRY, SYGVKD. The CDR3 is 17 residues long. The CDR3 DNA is TGTGCCATCAGTGAGCCCACAGGATCTTTAGGGAACACTGAAGCTTTCTTT. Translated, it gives CAISEPTGSLGNTEAFF.

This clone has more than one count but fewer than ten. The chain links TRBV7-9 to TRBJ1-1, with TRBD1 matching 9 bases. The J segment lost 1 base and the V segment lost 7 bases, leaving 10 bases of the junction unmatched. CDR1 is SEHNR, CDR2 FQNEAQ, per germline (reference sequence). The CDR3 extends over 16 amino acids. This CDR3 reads CASIAGTGNPNTEAFF. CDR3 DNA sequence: TGTGCCAGCATCGCCGGGACAGGGAATCCGAACACTGAAGCTTTCTTT.

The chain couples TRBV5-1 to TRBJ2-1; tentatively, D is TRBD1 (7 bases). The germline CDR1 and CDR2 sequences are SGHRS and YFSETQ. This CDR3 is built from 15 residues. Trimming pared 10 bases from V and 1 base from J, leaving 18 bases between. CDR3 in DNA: TGCGCCGGGTCAGATCAGGGGGGTTCCTACAATGAGCAGTTCTTC. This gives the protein CAGSDQGGSYNEQFF. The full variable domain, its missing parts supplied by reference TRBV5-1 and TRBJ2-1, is KAGVTQTPRYLIKTRGQQVTLSCSPISGHRSVSWYQQTPGQGLQFLFEYFSETQRNKGNFPGRFSGRQFSNSRSEMNVSTLELGDSALYLCAGSDQGGSYNEQFFGPGTRLTVL.

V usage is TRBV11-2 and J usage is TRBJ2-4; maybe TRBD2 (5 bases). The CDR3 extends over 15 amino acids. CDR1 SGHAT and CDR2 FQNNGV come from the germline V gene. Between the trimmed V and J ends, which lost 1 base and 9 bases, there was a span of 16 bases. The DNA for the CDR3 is TGTGCCAGCAGCTTAGCAGGCAGGAGCGGTAGCATTCAGTACTTC. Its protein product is CASSLAGRSGSIQYF.

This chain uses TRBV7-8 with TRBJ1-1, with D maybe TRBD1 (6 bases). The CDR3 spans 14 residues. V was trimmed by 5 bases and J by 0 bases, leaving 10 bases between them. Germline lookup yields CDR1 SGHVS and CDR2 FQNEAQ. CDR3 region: CASSESGVNTEAFF. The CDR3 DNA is TGTGCCAGCAGCGAGTCAGGGGTGAACACTGAAGCTTTCTTT.

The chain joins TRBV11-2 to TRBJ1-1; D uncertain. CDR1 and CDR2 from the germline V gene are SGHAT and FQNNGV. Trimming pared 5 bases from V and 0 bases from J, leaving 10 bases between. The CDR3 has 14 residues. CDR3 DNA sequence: TGTGCCAGCAGCCCAAGGGCCCTGAACACTGAAGCTTTCTTT. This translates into CASSPRALNTEAFF.

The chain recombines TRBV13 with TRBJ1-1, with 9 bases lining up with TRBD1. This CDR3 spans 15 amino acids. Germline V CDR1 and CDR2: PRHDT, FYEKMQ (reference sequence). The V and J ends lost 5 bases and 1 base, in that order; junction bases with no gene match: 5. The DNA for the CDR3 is TGTGCCAGCAGCGCGGGACAGGGCCGGAACACTGAAGCTTTCTTT. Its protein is CASSAGQGRNTEAFF.

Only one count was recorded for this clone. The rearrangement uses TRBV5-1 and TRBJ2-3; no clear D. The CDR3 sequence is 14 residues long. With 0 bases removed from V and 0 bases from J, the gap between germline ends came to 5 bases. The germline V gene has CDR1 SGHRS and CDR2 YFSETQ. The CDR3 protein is CASSLAFSTDTQYF. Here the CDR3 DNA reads TGCGCCAGCAGCTTGGCTTTCAGCACAGATACGCAGTATTTT.

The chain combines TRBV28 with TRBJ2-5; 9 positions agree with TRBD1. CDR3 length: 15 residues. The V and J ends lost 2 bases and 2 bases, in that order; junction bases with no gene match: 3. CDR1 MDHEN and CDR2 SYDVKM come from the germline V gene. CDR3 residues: CASSLGTGSQETQYF. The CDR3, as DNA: TGTGCCAGCAGTTTAGGGACAGGGTCACAAGAGACCCAGTACTTC.

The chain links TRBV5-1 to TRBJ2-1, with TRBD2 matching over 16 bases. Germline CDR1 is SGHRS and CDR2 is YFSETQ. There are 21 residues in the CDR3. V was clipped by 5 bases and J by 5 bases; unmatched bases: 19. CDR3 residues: CASSFPRTPGLAGGLNNEQFF. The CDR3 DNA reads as TGCGCCAGCAGTTTTCCTCGAACCCCGGGACTAGCGGGAGGGCTTAACAATGAGCAGTTCTTC.

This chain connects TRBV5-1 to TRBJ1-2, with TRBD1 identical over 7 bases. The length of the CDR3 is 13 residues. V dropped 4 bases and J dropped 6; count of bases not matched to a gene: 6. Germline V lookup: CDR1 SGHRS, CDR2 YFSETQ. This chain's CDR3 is CASSQGQSNGYTF. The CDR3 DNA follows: TGCGCCAGCAGCCAGGGACAGTCAAATGGCTACACCTTC.

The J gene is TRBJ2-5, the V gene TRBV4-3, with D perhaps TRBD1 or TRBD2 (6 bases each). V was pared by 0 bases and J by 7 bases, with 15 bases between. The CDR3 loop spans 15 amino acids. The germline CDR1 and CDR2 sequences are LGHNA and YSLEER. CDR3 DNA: TGCGCCAGCAGCCAAGATTCAGAGGGGGGAGGGACCCAGTACTTC. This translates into CASSQDSEGGGTQYF.

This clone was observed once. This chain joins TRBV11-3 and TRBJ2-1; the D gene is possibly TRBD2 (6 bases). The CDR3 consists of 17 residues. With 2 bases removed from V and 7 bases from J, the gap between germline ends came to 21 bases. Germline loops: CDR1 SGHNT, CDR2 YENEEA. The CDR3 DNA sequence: TGTGCCAGCAGCTTAAGGAGCGGGCATGAAGGAATGAATGAGCAGTTCTTC. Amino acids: CASSLRSGHEGMNEQFF.

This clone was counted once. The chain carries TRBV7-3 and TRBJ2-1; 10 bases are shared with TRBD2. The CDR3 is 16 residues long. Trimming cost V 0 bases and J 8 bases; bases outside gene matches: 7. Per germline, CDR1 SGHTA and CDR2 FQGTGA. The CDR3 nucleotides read TGTGCCAGCAGCTTAACTCTAGCGGGAGCCGGGGATGAGCAGTTCTTC. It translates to CASSLTLAGAGDEQFF.

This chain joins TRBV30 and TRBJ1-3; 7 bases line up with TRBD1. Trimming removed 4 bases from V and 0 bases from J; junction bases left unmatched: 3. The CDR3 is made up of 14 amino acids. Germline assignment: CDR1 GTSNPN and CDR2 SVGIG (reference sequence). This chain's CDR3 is CAWIPGGSGNTIYF. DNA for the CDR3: TGTGCCTGGATACCAGGGGGCTCTGGAAACACCATATATTTT.

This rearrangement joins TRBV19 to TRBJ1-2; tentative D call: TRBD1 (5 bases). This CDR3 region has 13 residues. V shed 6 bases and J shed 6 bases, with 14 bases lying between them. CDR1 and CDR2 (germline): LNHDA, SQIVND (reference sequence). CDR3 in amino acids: CASSNTGPNGYTF. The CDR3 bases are TGTGCCAGTAGCAATACAGGCCCCAATGGCTACACCTTC.

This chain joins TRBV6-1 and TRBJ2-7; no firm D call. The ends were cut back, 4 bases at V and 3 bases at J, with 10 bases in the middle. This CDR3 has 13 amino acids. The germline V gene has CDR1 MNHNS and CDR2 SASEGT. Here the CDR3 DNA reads TGTGCCAGCAGTGTAGAGTCCTTCTACGAGCAGTACTTC. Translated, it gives CASSVESFYEQYF.

The CDR3 coding sequence is TGTGCCATCAGTGAGAGTGGCAGGGGTAACACTGAAGCTTTCTTT. Its translation: CAISESGRGNTEAFF. J is TRBJ1-1 and V is TRBV10-3, with D maybe TRBD1 (6 bases). V shed 2 bases and J shed 2 bases, with 12 bases lying between them. Germline values: CDR1 ENHRY, CDR2 SYGVKD. This CDR3 region has 15 residues.

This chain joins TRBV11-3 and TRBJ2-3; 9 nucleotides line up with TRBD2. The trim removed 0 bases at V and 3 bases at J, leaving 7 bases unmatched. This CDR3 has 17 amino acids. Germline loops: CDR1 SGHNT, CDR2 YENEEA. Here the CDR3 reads CASSLERREGPTDTQYF. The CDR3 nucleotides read TGTGCCAGCAGCTTAGAACGGCGGGAGGGCCCGACAGATACGCAGTATTTT.

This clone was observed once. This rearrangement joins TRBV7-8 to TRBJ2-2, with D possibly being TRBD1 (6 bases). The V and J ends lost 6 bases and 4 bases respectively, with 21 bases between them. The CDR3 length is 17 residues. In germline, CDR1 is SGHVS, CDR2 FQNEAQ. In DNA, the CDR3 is TGTGCCAGCAGTAGTTATCAAACAGGGTGGAGCACCGGGGAGCTGTTTTTT. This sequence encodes CASSSYQTGWSTGELFF.

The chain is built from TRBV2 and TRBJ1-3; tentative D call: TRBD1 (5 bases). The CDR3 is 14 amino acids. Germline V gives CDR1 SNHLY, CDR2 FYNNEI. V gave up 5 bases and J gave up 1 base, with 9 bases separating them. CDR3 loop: CASSSGTSGNTIYF. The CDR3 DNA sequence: TGTGCCAGCAGTAGTGGGACGTCTGGAAACACCATATATTTT.